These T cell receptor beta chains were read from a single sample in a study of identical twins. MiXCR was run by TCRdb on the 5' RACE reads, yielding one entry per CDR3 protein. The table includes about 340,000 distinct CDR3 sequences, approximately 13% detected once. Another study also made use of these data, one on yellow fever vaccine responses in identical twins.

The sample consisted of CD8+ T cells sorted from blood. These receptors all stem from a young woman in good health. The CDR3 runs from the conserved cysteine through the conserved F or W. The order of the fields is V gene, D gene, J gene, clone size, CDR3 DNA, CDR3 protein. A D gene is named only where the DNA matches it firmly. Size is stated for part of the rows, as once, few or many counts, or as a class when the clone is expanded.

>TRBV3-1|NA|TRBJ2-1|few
TGTGCCAGCAGCCAAGCAGGGGTCGGGAGCTCCTACAATGAGCAGTTCTTC
CASSQAGVGSSYNEQFF
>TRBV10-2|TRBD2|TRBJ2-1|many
TGCGCCAGCGTGCCTAGCGGGGGGGCTGACGTGAATGAGCAGTTCTTC
CASVPSGGADVNEQFF
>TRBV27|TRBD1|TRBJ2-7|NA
TGTGCCAGCAGTGTGGGACAGGGAAACGAGCAGTACTTC
CASSVGQGNEQYF
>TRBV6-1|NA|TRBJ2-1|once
TGTGCCAGCAGCCCCAGCCGGGACACGTCAGGGAATGAGCAGTTCTTC
CASSPSRDTSGNEQFF
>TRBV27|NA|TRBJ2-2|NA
TGTGCCAGCAGTTTAGATGGGGACGGTCTCGGGGAGCTGTTTTTT
CASSLDGDGLGELFF
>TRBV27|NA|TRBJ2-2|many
TGTGCCAGCAGTTTCACGACCGGGGAGCTGTTTTTT
CASSFTTGELFF
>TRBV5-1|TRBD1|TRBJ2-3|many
TGCGCCAGCAGCGACGGACAGGGATGGACAGATACGCAGTATTTT
CASSDGQGWTDTQYF
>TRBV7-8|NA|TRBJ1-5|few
TGTGCCAGCAGCGGAGGCAGCAATCAGCCCCAGCATTTT
CASSGGSNQPQHF
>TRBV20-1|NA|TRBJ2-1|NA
TGCAGTGCCGATTCCAGGGTCCGGGACTACAATGAGCAGTTCTTC
CSADSRVRDYNEQFF
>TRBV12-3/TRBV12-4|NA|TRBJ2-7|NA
TGTGCCAGCAGTTTAAGGAGAGACGAGCAGTACTTC
CASSLRRDEQYF
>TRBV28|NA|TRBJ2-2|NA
TGTGCCAGCAGTTTTGAGACGGGAGTTAGGGCCGGGGAGCTGTTTTTT
CASSFETGVRAGELFF
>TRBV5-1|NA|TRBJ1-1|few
TGCGCCAGCAGCTTCCCGAACACTGAAGCTTTCTTT
CASSFPNTEAFF
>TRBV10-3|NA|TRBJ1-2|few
TGTGCCATCAGTGAGATGGCTCGTCTTGGCTACACCTTC
CAISEMARLGYTF
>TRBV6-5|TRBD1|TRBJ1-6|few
TGTGCCAGCAGTTACTCAGGGGGCGATTCACCCCTCCACTTT
CASSYSGGDSPLHF
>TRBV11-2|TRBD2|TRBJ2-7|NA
TGTGCCAGCAGCTACCTAGCGGGAGAGGACGAGCAGTACTTC
CASSYLAGEDEQYF
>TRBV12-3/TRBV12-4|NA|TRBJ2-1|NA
TGTGCCACCCTAGGACAGCTCCCCCACCAGTTCTTC
CATLGQLPHQFF